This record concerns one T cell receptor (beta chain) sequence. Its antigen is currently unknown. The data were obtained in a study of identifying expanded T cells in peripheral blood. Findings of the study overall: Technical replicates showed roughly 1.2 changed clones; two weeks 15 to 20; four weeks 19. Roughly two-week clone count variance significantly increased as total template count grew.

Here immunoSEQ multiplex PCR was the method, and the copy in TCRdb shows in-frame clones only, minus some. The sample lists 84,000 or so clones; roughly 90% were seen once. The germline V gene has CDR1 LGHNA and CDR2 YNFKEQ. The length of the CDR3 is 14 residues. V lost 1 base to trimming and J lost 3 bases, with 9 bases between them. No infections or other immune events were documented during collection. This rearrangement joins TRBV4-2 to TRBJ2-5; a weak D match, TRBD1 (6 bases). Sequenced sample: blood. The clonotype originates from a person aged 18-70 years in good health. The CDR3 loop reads CASSQVTGKETQYF. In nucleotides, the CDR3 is TGTGCCAGCAGCCAAGTGACAGGAAAAGAGACCCAGTACTTC.